Below are 10 T cell receptor beta chains sequenced from a single sample in a study of T cell repertoires in ileal Crohn's disease. Stated time point: neoterminal ileum biopsy at postoperative endoscopy, about 6 months after surgery. Only in-frame clones appear in the TCRdb table, and some are missing; sequencing was by immunoSEQ multiplex PCR. The table records about 62,000 clones, 85% to 90% of them present only once. The sample comprised ileal tissue. The receptors were sampled from an adult with Crohn's disease.

The chain has TRBV12-5 and TRBJ2-1; 9 positions match TRBD2. The CDR3 sequence is 17 residues long. The V segment lost 5 bases and the J segment 7 bases; nucleotides outside the gene matches: 15. Germline V CDR1 and CDR2: LGHNT, FRNRAP. The CDR3 spells CASGIEGVSGSGNEQFF. The DNA of the CDR3 is TGTGCTAGTGGTATTGAAGGTGTTAGCGGGAGCGGGAATGAGCAGTTCTTC.

The genes are TRBV4-3 and TRBJ2-5, with D perhaps matching TRBD1 (6 bases). The CDR3 consists of 13 residues. Germline lookup yields CDR1 LGHNA and CDR2 YSLEER. The germline V and J ends were trimmed by 6 bases and 1 base, with 9 bases remaining between them. For the CDR3, the DNA is TGCGCCAGCAGTCGACAGGTCCAAGAGACCCAGTACTTC. As protein: CASSRQVQETQYF.

The rearrangement joins TRBV30 to TRBJ1-2; TRBD1 matches 10 bases. The CDR3 is made up of 13 amino acids. With 0 bases clipped from V and 7 bases from J, the junction kept 2 bases outside the gene matches. CDR1 is GTSNPN, CDR2 SVGIG, per germline (reference sequence). The CDR3 here is CAWSVGDRGGYTF. In DNA, the CDR3 is TGTGCCTGGAGTGTAGGGGACAGGGGTGGCTACACCTTC.

The rearrangement joins TRBV30 to TRBJ2-1; D is undetermined. Trimming took 5 bases from V and 9 from J, leaving 11 bases between them. This CDR3 spans 11 amino acids. Germline V CDR1 and CDR2: GTSNPN, SVGIG (reference sequence). CDR3 sequence: CAWGNLAEQFF. The DNA for the CDR3 is TGTGCCTGGGGCAATTTGGCTGAGCAGTTCTTC.

This chain connects TRBV6-5 to TRBJ2-1; possibly TRBD1 for D (5 bases). Germline values: CDR1 MNHEY, CDR2 SVGAGI. The CDR3 extends over 15 amino acids. V was shortened by 5 bases and J by 4 bases, with 15 bases between the two germline ends. DNA for the CDR3: TGTGCCAGCAGTCCCCTTAGGAAGGGGTACAATGAGCAGTTCTTC. It is translated as CASSPLRKGYNEQFF.

This chain links TRBV11-3 with TRBJ2-1; unclear D gene. There are 13 residues in the CDR3. The V gene lost 1 base and the J gene lost 7 bases, with 8 bases spanning the gap. Per the germline V gene, CDR1 is SGHNT and CDR2 is YENEEA. This CDR3 is CASSLAAGNEQFF. In nucleotides, the CDR3 is TGTGCCAGCAGCTTAGCAGCCGGGAATGAGCAGTTCTTC.

This chain connects TRBV6-4 to TRBJ1-1; D perhaps matches TRBD1 (6 bases). This CDR3 is 14 amino acids long. The germline V and J ends were trimmed by 4 bases and 8 bases, with 17 bases remaining between them. The germline CDR1 and CDR2 sequences are MRHNA and SNTAGT. CDR3 DNA sequence: TGTGCCAGCAGTGTCCGTCACCGGGACAAAGAAGCTTTCTTT. It specifies CASSVRHRDKEAFF.

The V gene is TRBV27, the J gene TRBJ1-4; TRBD1 matches 7 bases. The V and J ends lost 5 bases and 8 bases, in that order; junction bases with no gene match: 8. Germline V gene data show CDR1 as MNHEY and CDR2 as SMNVEV (reference sequence). The CDR3 has 14 amino acids. The CDR3 loop reads CASSPRQGLEKLFF. CDR3 in DNA: TGTGCCAGCAGTCCCCGACAGGGTCTGGAAAAACTGTTTTTT.

The chain couples TRBV19 to TRBJ1-1, with a weak D call TRBD1 (6 bases). The CDR3 has 14 amino acids. The germline V gene encodes CDR1 LNHDA and CDR2 SQIVND (reference sequence). V gave up 4 bases and J gave up 3 bases, with 12 bases separating them. The CDR3 nucleotides read TGTGCCAGTAGTACAACCGGACAGTACACTGAAGCTTTCTTT. This encodes CASSTTGQYTEAFF.

The gene calls are TRBV6-1 and TRBJ2-2, with D possibly being TRBD1 (5 bases). Trimming stripped 9 bases from V and 6 bases from J, with 14 bases between. The germline V gene has CDR1 MNHNS and CDR2 SASEGT. This CDR3 spans 13 amino acids. The CDR3 bases are TGTGCCAGTTGGGCAGGGAATGCCGGGGAGCTGTTTTTT. Residues: CASWAGNAGELFF.